The 27 T cell receptor beta chains below all came from one sample that was sequenced in a study of Graves' ophthalmopathy and Graves' hyperthyroidism. TCR beta CDR3 amplification used RNA transcripts. RT-PCR was first run with HTBI primers, then multiplex PCR in a second round. TCRdb processed the multiplex PCR reads anew with MiXCR; each CDR3 protein has one entry. The sample lists about 210,000 distinct CDR3 sequences; under 30% were seen once. The specimen was peripheral blood. Receptors originate from a man aged 45-65 years with Graves' ophthalmopathy.

This rearrangement joins TRBV11-2 to TRBJ2-2; perhaps TRBD1 as D (5 bases). The V gene lost 3 bases and the J gene lost 0 bases, with 11 bases spanning the gap. This CDR3 comprises 16 residues. CDR1 is SGHAT, CDR2 FQNNGV, per germline. The CDR3 protein is CASSFRTSTNTGELFF. CDR3 bases: TGTGCCAGCAGCTTTCGGACATCGACGAACACCGGGGAGCTGTTTTTT.

In this sample, this clonotype turned up many times. This rearrangement joins TRBV28 to TRBJ2-5, with D perhaps TRBD2 (6 bases). V shed 2 bases and J shed 1 base, with 14 bases lying between them. CDR3 size: 16 residues. Germline values: CDR1 MDHEN, CDR2 SYDVKM. The CDR3 DNA reads TGTGCCAGCAGTTTACGTCAGCGGACTACCCAAGAGACCCAGTACTTC. Its protein product is CASSLRQRTTQETQYF.

This clonotype was detected ten times or more. The CDR3 is CAWRSYSYGYTF. CDR3 bases: TGTGCCTGGAGATCTTACTCCTATGGCTACACCTTC. This chain connects TRBV30 to TRBJ1-2; D ambiguous. V was pared by 3 bases and J by 4 bases, with 9 bases between. This CDR3 region has 12 residues. Germline lookup yields CDR1 GTSNPN and CDR2 SVGIG (reference sequence).

This clonotype has at least ten counts. V and J are TRBV12-3 or TRBV12-4 and TRBJ1-2, with 8 bases identical to TRBD1. The junction had 8 bases not matched to a gene; V was cut back by 11 bases and J by 6 bases. CDR3 length: 12 residues. CDR3 loop: CAGTPGQDGYTF. CDR3 coding DNA: TGTGCCGGCACCCCGGGACAGGATGGCTACACCTTC.

The V call is TRBV28, the J call TRBJ2-3; no firm D call. CDR1 and CDR2 from the germline V gene are MDHEN and SYDVKM. The CDR3 runs 13 residues. The ends were cut back, 10 bases at V and 0 bases at J, with 11 bases in the middle. CDR3 protein: CATLLPSTDTQYF. DNA of the CDR3: TGTGCCACCCTCTTACCTAGCACAGATACGCAGTATTTT.

J is TRBJ2-7 and V is TRBV3-1, with 9 bases fitting TRBD1. This CDR3 is 14 amino acids long. With V trimmed by 4 bases and J by 4 bases, 5 bases remained unmatched. Per the germline V gene, CDR1 is LGHDT and CDR2 is YNNKEL (reference sequence). The CDR3 region has the DNA TGTGCCAGCAGCCGAGGGACAGGGTGGTACGAGCAGTACTTC. Protein: CASSRGTGWYEQYF.

The chain links TRBV7-2 to TRBJ1-1, with D tentatively TRBD1 (5 bases). From germline, CDR1 is SGHTA and CDR2 FQGNSA. Trimming cost V 1 base and J 1 base, with 7 bases left between them. The CDR3 loop spans 14 amino acids. In DNA form, the CDR3 reads TGTGCCAGCAGCTTAGACGGGGGGAACACTGAAGCTTTCTTT. Its protein is CASSLDGGNTEAFF.

This clonotype has a count of ten or more. The chain joins TRBV6-1 to TRBJ2-5; D may be TRBD1 or TRBD2 (5 bases each). The CDR3 sequence is 14 residues long. From germline, CDR1 is MNHNS and CDR2 SASEGT. Trimming shortened V by 5 bases and J by 1 base, and 11 bases separated the two germline ends. The CDR3 sequence is CASSPLGPQETQYF. In DNA, the CDR3 is TGTGCCAGCAGTCCCCTGGGACCCCAAGAGACCCAGTACTTC.

This clonotype was found many times. The chain joins TRBV7-9 to TRBJ1-6; no clear D. Germline values: CDR1 SEHNR, CDR2 FQNEAQ (reference sequence). CDR3 length equals 12 residues. V was pared by 5 bases and J by 7 bases, with 6 bases between. CDR3 region: CASSAENSPLHF. Here the CDR3 DNA reads TGTGCCAGCAGCGCGGAGAATTCACCCCTCCACTTT.

This clonotype appeared many times. This chain joins TRBV20-1 and TRBJ1-5, with D perhaps TRBD1 (6 bases). This CDR3 has 17 amino acids. V was shortened by 3 bases and J by 1 base, with 19 bases between the two germline ends. Germline CDR1 is DFQATT and CDR2 is SNEGSKA (reference sequence). CDR3 sequence reads: CSARDATGRRSNQPQHF. The DNA of the CDR3 is TGCAGTGCTAGGGACGCCACAGGGCGGAGGAGCAATCAGCCCCAGCATTTT.

This clonotype has ten or more counts. V gene TRBV20-1 combines with J gene TRBJ2-7, with 9 bases fitting TRBD2. The CDR3 loop spans 15 amino acids. Losses at the gene ends were 3 bases for V and 1 base for J; bases not matched to a gene: 7. In germline, CDR1 is DFQATT, CDR2 SNEGSKA (reference sequence). CDR3 bases: TGCAGTGCTAGGGTTATGGCGGGGGGGTCCTACGAGCAGTACTTC. Translating it yields CSARVMAGGSYEQYF.

V usage is TRBV5-1 and J usage is TRBJ1-2, with a weak D call TRBD1 (5 bases). The CDR3 contains 13 residues. V lost 0 bases, J lost 4 bases, and 7 bases lay in between. CDR1 and CDR2 from the germline V gene are SGHRS and YFSETQ. The CDR3 here is CASSLAGGYGYTF. CDR3 bases: TGCGCCAGCAGCTTGGCCGGGGGCTATGGCTACACCTTC.

This clonotype was counted at least ten times. The rearrangement links TRBV6-1 to TRBJ1-5; D remains ambiguous. CDR1 MNHNS and CDR2 SASEGT come from the germline V gene. The CDR3 sequence is 13 residues long. V shed 10 bases and J shed 5 bases, with 15 bases lying between them. CDR3 bases: TGTGCCACCAATCTACAGTATCATCAGCCCCAGCATTTT. Translation gives CATNLQYHQPQHF.

The V and J genes are TRBV12-3 or TRBV12-4 and TRBJ1-2; a weak D match, TRBD1 (6 bases). With 2 bases removed from V and 6 bases from J, the gap between germline ends came to 10 bases. The CDR3 consists of 13 residues. CDR3 nucleotide sequence: TGTGCCAGCAGTTTAACAGGGTGGGATGGCTACACCTTC. It encodes CASSLTGWDGYTF.

This clonotype was counted at least ten times. This chain links TRBV7-2 with TRBJ2-5; 7 bases align to TRBD2. V lost 5 bases and J lost 9; bases outside the gene matches: 6. Germline CDR1 SGHTA, CDR2 FQGNSA. CDR3 length: 12 residues. The CDR3 coding sequence is TGTGCCAGCAGCCGATCCGCGGGGGCCCAGTACTTC. It yields the protein CASSRSAGAQYF.

This clonotype was seen many times. J is TRBJ1-6 and V is TRBV9; D not certain. Germline V gene data show CDR1 as SGDLS and CDR2 as YYNGEE. Trimming took off 3 bases at V and 5 bases at J, with 12 bases between the two ends. There are 15 residues in the CDR3. The CDR3 bases are TGTGCCAGCAGCGAGACGCAAATAGATAATTCACCCCTCCACTTT. Protein sequence: CASSETQIDNSPLHF.

Ten or more counts support this clonotype. The chain carries TRBV18 and TRBJ1-2; 10 nucleotides agree with TRBD1. The CDR3 contains 17 residues. V gave up 4 bases and J gave up 7 bases; unmatched junction bases: 15. Germline V gene lookup returns CDR1 KGHSH and CDR2 LQKENI. The CDR3 region has the DNA TGTGCCAGCTCACACACCCAAATCGGACAGGGGGTTGGTGGCTACACCTTC. Protein: CASSHTQIGQGVGGYTF.

There are many counts of this clonotype. This sequence joins TRBV12-3 or TRBV12-4 and TRBJ2-2; D possibly matches TRBD1 or TRBD2 (5 bases each). V shed 8 bases and J shed 7 bases, with 5 bases lying between them. The CDR3 spans 10 residues. The CDR3 reads CASGGGELFF. CDR3 nucleotides: TGTGCCAGCGGGGGCGGGGAGCTGTTTTTT.

This clonotype was counted at least ten times. This chain links TRBV10-3 with TRBJ2-5; TRBD2 is a possible D gene (6 bases). Germline loops: CDR1 ENHRY, CDR2 SYGVKD. There are 14 residues in the CDR3. Trimming shortened V by 6 bases and J by 2 bases, and 13 bases separated the two germline ends. Here the CDR3 reads CAISGGLGQETQYF. In DNA form, the CDR3 reads TGTGCCATCAGCGGGGGACTGGGACAAGAGACCCAGTACTTC.

J is TRBJ2-7 and V is TRBV6-1, with a tentative D call TRBD2 (6 bases). The CDR3 covers 14 residues. The germline CDR1 and CDR2 sequences are MNHNS and SASEGT. The V and J ends lost 6 bases and 1 base respectively, with 13 bases between them. This CDR3 reads CASSETSFSYEQYF. The DNA for the CDR3 is TGTGCCAGCAGCGAGACTAGTTTTTCCTACGAGCAGTACTTC.

This clonotype was seen ten or more times. The genes are TRBV19 and TRBJ2-2; D is unresolved. V lost 7 bases and J lost 1, with 7 bases in between. CDR1 is LNHDA, CDR2 SQIVND, per germline (reference sequence). CDR3 size: 13 residues. The DNA of the CDR3 is TGTGCCAGTACGGTGAGGAACACCGGGGAGCTGTTTTTT. Protein product: CASTVRNTGELFF.

The V gene is TRBV12-3 or TRBV12-4, the J gene TRBJ1-2; tentative D call: TRBD1 (5 bases). The ends were cut back, 7 bases at V and 6 bases at J, with 18 bases in the middle. The CDR3 is made up of 14 amino acids. CDR3 bases: TGTGCCAGCACTTTCCCCAGGGTTGGGCATGGCTACACCTTC. Its translation: CASTFPRVGHGYTF.

V gene TRBV30 combines with J gene TRBJ1-1; D uncertain. V dropped 5 bases and J dropped 7 bases, with 11 bases sitting between them. The germline V gene has CDR1 GTSNPN and CDR2 SVGIG (reference sequence). There are 11 residues in the CDR3. This CDR3 reads CAWARRNEAFF. Written as DNA, the CDR3 is TGTGCCTGGGCCCGTCGGAATGAAGCTTTCTTT.

The chain carries TRBV6-9 and TRBJ1-5; D possibly corresponds to TRBD1 (6 bases). The V end was cut by 8 bases, the J end by 2 bases, with 19 bases between. The CDR3 covers 16 residues. The germline V gene has CDR1 MNHGY and CDR2 SVAAGI. CDR3 DNA: TGTGCCAGCCCCTCGTGGTCACCAGGGGGCAATCAGCCCCAGCATTTT. Translated: CASPSWSPGGNQPQHF.

Only a few counts were recorded for this clonotype. This sequence may be a read error, since a much larger clone differs from it by one base. This rearrangement joins TRBV4-1 to TRBJ2-5, with 7 bases aligning to TRBD2. This CDR3 is built from 16 residues. In germline, CDR1 is MGHRA, CDR2 YSYEKL. The CDR3 DNA reads as TGCGTCAGCAGCAAAGACGGGTGGGGGGGACAAGAGACCCAGTACTTC. This gives the protein CVSSKDGWGGQETQYF.

The chain combines TRBV27 with TRBJ2-7, with D unresolved. V was pared by 5 bases and J by 0 bases, with 14 bases between. This CDR3 contains 15 residues. In germline, CDR1 is MNHEY, CDR2 SMNVEV (reference sequence). CDR3 sequence reads: CASSPRSRISYEQYF. In DNA, the CDR3 is TGTGCCAGCAGTCCCCGCAGCAGAATCTCCTACGAGCAGTACTTC.

This clonotype was observed a few times. This chain uses TRBV20-1 with TRBJ2-5, with D unclear. Germline CDR1 DFQATT, CDR2 SNEGSKA (reference sequence). V was pared by 0 bases and J by 2 bases, with 7 bases between. This CDR3 region has 13 residues. For the CDR3, the DNA is TGCAGTGCTAGAGATTACGGTCAAGAGACCCAGTACTTC. It yields the protein CSARDYGQETQYF.